Shown below are 17 T cell receptor beta chains from a single sample sequenced in a study of blood T cell repertoires in COVID-19. Clones were sequenced by immunoSEQ multiplex PCR, and TCRdb holds only the in-frame ones, with some missing. The sample shows approximately 200,000 clones, 88% of them seen only once. Sequences were obtained from peripheral blood. The receptor set was obtained from a man younger than 30 with active or convalescent COVID-19.

The rearrangement joins TRBV18 to TRBJ2-7, with 9 nucleotides matching TRBD2. The junction had 4 bases not matched to a gene; V was cut back by 1 base and J by 3 bases. Germline lookup yields CDR1 KGHSH and CDR2 LQKENI. The CDR3 totals 15 residues. The CDR3 is CASSPRLAGLYEQYF. The CDR3 bases are TGTGCCAGCTCACCACGGCTAGCGGGACTCTACGAGCAGTACTTC.

The genes are TRBV7-2 and TRBJ1-2; possible D gene TRBD1, 6 bases. This CDR3 contains 14 residues. Trimming pared 0 bases from V and 6 bases from J, leaving 11 bases between. CDR1 and CDR2 from the germline V gene are SGHTA and FQGNSA. The DNA for the CDR3 is TGTGCCAGCAGCTTAGCGGGGGGGCGGGATGGCTACACCTTC. It translates to CASSLAGGRDGYTF.

This clone was detected once. V is TRBV27 and J is TRBJ1-5; D is uncertain. The CDR3 consists of 13 residues. V was trimmed by 5 bases and J by 5 bases, leaving 10 bases between them. Germline CDR1 is MNHEY and CDR2 is SMNVEV (reference sequence). The CDR3 nucleotides are TGTGCCAGCAGTCCGAACCGGGATCAGCCCCAGCATTTT. Translation gives CASSPNRDQPQHF.

The V and J genes are TRBV6-5 and TRBJ1-5; 8 positions agree with TRBD1. CDR3 length equals 15 residues. V lost 6 bases to trimming and J lost 7 bases; unmatched junction nucleotides: 11. CDR1 is MNHEY and CDR2 is SVGAGI in the germline V gene. The CDR3 DNA follows: TGTGCCAGCAGACAAACCCAGGGGGCGGGACAGCCCCAGCATTTT. Protein sequence: CASRQTQGAGQPQHF.

The rearrangement links TRBV7-3 to TRBJ1-1; 7 bases align to TRBD1. V lost 5 bases, J lost 0 bases, and 9 bases stayed unmatched. The CDR3 runs 16 residues. Per the germline V gene, CDR1 is SGHTA and CDR2 is FQGTGA. Here the CDR3 reads CASSPGTVGMNTEAFF. The DNA of the CDR3 is TGTGCCAGCAGCCCTGGGACAGTCGGTATGAACACTGAAGCTTTCTTT.

The V call is TRBV27, the J call TRBJ1-2; the match to TRBD1 covers 9 bases. The germline V gene has CDR1 MNHEY and CDR2 SMNVEV (reference sequence). The CDR3 contains 16 residues. V shed 3 bases and J 6 bases; nucleotides not matched to a gene: 11. The CDR3 sequence: CASSFLGSRDRDGYTF. The CDR3 DNA follows: TGTGCCAGCAGTTTCCTCGGATCGAGGGACAGGGATGGCTACACCTTC.

V usage is TRBV18 and J usage is TRBJ2-3, with TRBD2 matching 11 bases. This CDR3 is 16 amino acids long. V lost 2 bases to trimming and J lost 1 base; unmatched junction nucleotides: 2. CDR1 and CDR2 (germline): KGHSH, LQKENI. CDR3 protein: CASSPGTSGRTDTQYF. The CDR3 nucleotides read TGTGCCAGCTCACCAGGGACTAGCGGACGCACAGATACGCAGTATTTT.

The chain is built from TRBV5-1 and TRBJ2-7; no firm D call. V lost 0 bases and J lost 2, with 12 bases in between. Germline lookup yields CDR1 SGHRS and CDR2 YFSETQ. This CDR3 region has 15 residues. The CDR3 sequence is CASSLGRGAPYEQYF. The DNA for the CDR3 is TGCGCCAGCAGCTTGGGACGCGGTGCCCCCTACGAGCAGTACTTC.

The CDR3 bases are TGTGCCAGCAGTTTCCCACACGCCACTGAAGCTTTCTTT. Its translation is CASSFPHATEAFF. The chain employs TRBV12-3 or TRBV12-4 and TRBJ1-1; D call uncertain. CDR3 length: 13 amino acids. V lost 3 bases and J 4 bases, leaving 9 bases between the germline ends.

This chain joins TRBV5-5 and TRBJ2-7, with TRBD2 matching over 7 bases. The germline V gene has CDR1 SGHKS and CDR2 YYEKEE (reference sequence). The CDR3 length is 16 residues. The ends lost 0 bases at V and 2 bases at J; junction bases unmatched: 8. CDR3 amino acids: CASSLDRASGTYEQYF. DNA of the CDR3: TGTGCCAGCAGCTTGGATCGGGCTAGCGGCACCTACGAGCAGTACTTC.

The J gene is TRBJ1-3, the V gene TRBV5-6; a weak D match, TRBD1 (5 bases). The germline gives CDR1 SGHDT, CDR2 YYEEEE. V dropped 0 bases and J dropped 7 bases, with 20 bases sitting between them. The CDR3 runs to 17 residues. For the CDR3, the DNA is TGTGCCAGCAGCTTGGCTCTAGTTGGCGGCCCAGGGAACACCATATATTTT. This encodes CASSLALVGGPGNTIYF. The complete variable domain, with remaining parts taken from reference TRBV5-6 and TRBJ1-3, reads DAGVTQSPTHLIKTRGQQVTLRCSPKSGHDTVSWYQQALGQGPQFIFQYYEEEERQRGNFPDRFSGHQFPNYSSELNVNALLLGDSALYLCASSLALVGGPGNTIYFGEGSWLTVV.

The gene calls are TRBV4-2 and TRBJ2-7; 7 bases map to TRBD1. The CDR3 has 17 amino acids. The trim removed 0 bases at V and 3 bases at J, leaving 11 bases unmatched. The germline V gene encodes CDR1 LGHNA and CDR2 YNFKEQ. The CDR3: CASSQDNQVGQVYEQYF. The DNA of the CDR3 is TGTGCCAGCAGCCAAGATAACCAGGTTGGACAGGTCTACGAGCAGTACTTC.

The chain recombines TRBV7-9 with TRBJ1-4; D gene uncertain. The CDR3 sequence is 15 residues long. CDR1 is SEHNR and CDR2 is FQNEAQ in the germline V gene (reference sequence). V was cut by 8 bases and J by 0 bases, with 13 bases left in between. CDR3 bases: TGTGCCAGCGCCTCTTACAGCTCAACTAATGAAAAACTGTTTTTT. Protein sequence: CASASYSSTNEKLFF.

This CDR3 is CSVGPDGVYEQYF. CDR3 sequence (DNA): TGCAGCGTTGGACCCGACGGGGTCTACGAGCAGTACTTC. The V gene is TRBV29-1, the J gene TRBJ2-7, with D perhaps TRBD2 (5 bases). Trimming stripped 4 bases from V and 3 bases from J, with 13 bases between. This CDR3 comprises 13 residues. CDR1 is SQVTM, CDR2 ANQGSEA, per germline.

The chain links TRBV6-5 to TRBJ2-3; D not resolved. V dropped 3 bases and J dropped 3 bases, with 16 bases sitting between them. Germline V gene lookup returns CDR1 MNHEY and CDR2 SVGAGI. This CDR3 spans 16 amino acids. CDR3 loop: CASSYSSGGPTDTQYF. CDR3 bases: TGTGCCAGCAGTTATTCCTCCGGCGGCCCAACAGATACGCAGTATTTT.

Only a few counts were recorded for this clone. The V and J genes are TRBV5-6 and TRBJ1-2; D may be TRBD1 (5 bases). V was clipped by 4 bases and J by 4 bases, with 8 bases between them. The V gene's germline CDR1 is SGHDT and CDR2 YYEEEE. This CDR3 has 12 amino acids. In DNA form, the CDR3 reads TGTGCCAGCAGCGACAGACTCTATGGCTACACCTTC. Translated, it gives CASSDRLYGYTF.

This clone has more than one count but fewer than ten. This chain joins TRBV5-1 and TRBJ2-2; 8 bases fit TRBD2. Germline CDR1 SGHRS, CDR2 YFSETQ. V lost 0 bases and J lost 3; bases outside the gene matches: 13. The CDR3 contains 19 residues. The CDR3 DNA reads TGCGCCAGCAGCTTGGCCTTGTTTCGTGGACTAGCTGACACCGGGGAGCTGTTTTTT. Residues: CASSLALFRGLADTGELFF.